This T cell receptor beta chain is from a study of cytomegalovirus exposure and HLA in healthy donors (dated by TCRdb to the late 2010s). In terms of the full investigation: An earlier analysis of fewer than 750 of the donors reported 276 Gb of sequence data and 100 million to 120 million unique TCR beta sequences obtained from about 170 million T cells. Approximately 300 gigabases of sequencing data and 91 million or so unique TCR sequences made up an early release that covered over 550 HLA-typed donors. Of the approximately 370 genotyped donors, 65% to 90% were placed in the genetic ancestry cluster associated with self-reported Caucasian donors. The study aimed to test whether cataloging public T cell receptors could reveal signatures of past pathogen exposure. The study used immunosequencing to profile the T cell repertoires of 600 to 850 subjects and linked those repertoires to cytomegalovirus serostatus. Besides the first cohort of about 730 subjects, a separate validation cohort made up of 120 different subjects was used. To predict cytomegalovirus infection status, the study combined high-throughput TCR immunosequencing, statistical association of individual TCRs with disease status, and machine learning. A later analysis re-examined previously published TCR beta repertoires from about 670 donors and added high-resolution HLA genotyping to investigate patterns of TCR occurrence. Rather than drawing on any new phenotypic data, the later analysis identified candidate immune exposures from TCR beta sequences and the way those sequences occurred across donors. An earlier analysis of some 600 of the donors applied high-throughput TCR beta sequencing to assess whether each TCR beta V gene segment acted as functional or pseudogenic. Alongside the repertoire data, information on donor age, sex, ethnicity and CMV serostatus was compiled. Genome-wide SNP genotypes for about 55% of the 666 donors were used in a later genetic analysis, which treated that subset as a discovery cohort. All discovery cohort repertoires had been generated using a single sequencing platform. HLA typing covered class I and class II loci at four-digit resolution. The number of donors typed differed by locus, with roughly 629-640 for A, B, C, DRB1 and DQB1, roughly 550 for DQA1, approximately 570 for DPA1, and 400 to 490 for DPB1. Four to six DR-DQ haplotypes were handled as single units for association and clustering, since linkage in the cohort was strong. Among 398 genotyped donors of the cohort, an average of roughly 230,000 unique TCR beta nucleotide sequences was sequenced per donor, of which about 20% were non-productive. What the work shows at the level of the full study, not this receptor alone: Compared with equally common non-associated chains, HLA-associated TCR beta chains in a later analysis were more clonally expanded and had lower generation probabilities. The study gave a list of about 150 TCR beta chains associated with cytomegalovirus. Compared with the roughly 700-donor mean, donors in an Asian-associated ancestry cluster had fewer N-insertions in productive TCRs, according to a later genetic analysis. When HLA alleles, especially DR and DQ, strongly co-occurred, TCR associations were difficult to assign to individual alleles. Because some donors lacked HLA typing at each locus, the association tests relied only on the typed subset. A later analysis associated about 18,000 TCR beta sequences with specific HLA alleles at a false discovery rate of 0.05. Most TCR sequences were seen in very few donors, while some public TCRs were found in many individuals. In an earlier analysis of about 600 of the donors, most TCR beta V segments appeared in productive rearrangements about 87% or about 30% of the time, broadly matching IMGT annotations. Correlated functional status among segregating V segments might reflect linkage disequilibrium, but an unknown experimental factor could not be ruled out. A further reported finding was that TCR beta sequences accurately predicted the HLA-A and HLA-B alleles for most subjects in the first cohort. Most CMV-associated TCR beta chains appeared to be HLA-restricted in a later analysis, and the HLA associations seemed to be driven largely by CMV exposure. In both the original and validation cohorts, the classifier was reported to diagnose cytomegalovirus status with high specificity and sensitivity. The sequencing pipeline was judged likely to have produced a cluster of highly shared sequence variants as a technical artifact. The cohort was sequenced for TCR beta chains only, and without alpha or paired-chain data the features that could be detected were limited. Some IMGT-functional V segments, including TRBV6-2 and TRBV6-3, could not be told apart with the 87-base-pair reads, so those segments were excluded. Sequencing depth was assumed to be roughly uniform across donors in the presence/absence analyses, though that assumption may not hold. A later analysis found that TCR association rates varied across HLA loci, with DRB1 alleles showing the most associated TCRs and HLA-C alleles the fewest. In a later analysis, several top co-occurrence clusters were reported to appear linked to parvovirus B19, influenza, CMV and Epstein-Barr virus. A few of the identified cytomegalovirus-associated TCR beta chains were confirmed in vitro to be specific for cytomegalovirus antigens. The earlier analysis of around 600 of the donors excluded some 15 rarely observed V segments, including chromosome 9 orphons, because counts were too low. A later genetic analysis associated a missense DCLRE1C variant with V-gene and J-gene trimming of TCR beta chains, and an independent cohort replicated the association. CMV serostatus was the only immune exposure information available for the cohort. The authors suggested that the approach could potentially be generalized to other disease states and immunological phenotypes.

On this clone: This receptor's antigen is unknown. Base qualities were left out, and no much larger clone turns up one base away.

The cohort comprised 710 or so healthy bone marrow donors. At the time of sampling, every cohort member was nominally healthy, though immune exposures that went unrecorded were likely present. The donor tested CMV seronegative and was one of the 352 seronegative cohort members. Every donor gave a peripheral blood sample, and the peripheral blood mononuclear cells from that sample were used for TCR beta sequencing. The Qiagen DNeasy Blood Extraction Kit was used to extract genomic DNA from the blood cell samples. The germline V gene yields SQVTM for CDR1 and ANQGSEA for CDR2. The CDR3 measures 10 amino acids from cysteine to phenylalanine. The DNA shown is the 30-base CDR3, in frame from base 1. V sheds 7 bases and J sheds 1 base, leaving 5 bases between their ends. The library relied on the immunoSEQ multiplex PCR assay. The multiplex PCR relied on a mix of 60 forward primers for TCR Vbeta segments and 13 reverse primers for TCR Jbeta segments. The CDR3 region of rearranged TCR beta genes was amplified from genomic DNA with a multiplex PCR assay. The Illumina HiSeq System was used to sequence the amplified TCR beta libraries as 87-base-pair reads. The original pipeline was this. A later analysis counted some 80 million unique TCR beta chains across the 640 or so repertoires, and some 11 million of these chains were shared by at least two donors. Raw reads were error-corrected and collapsed into unique sequences with a nearest-neighbor algorithm that merged closely related sequences to remove PCR and sequencing errors. Alignment of CDR3 sequences to IMGT reference sequences was used to assign V, D and J gene segments. For a sequence to be retained, a match of at least six nucleotides to both a V gene segment and a J gene segment was required. Rearrangements were classified as productive when the CDR3 lacked stop codons and remained in frame with V and J, and all other rearrangements were classified as non-productive. CDR3 was defined by IMGT convention, running from the second conserved V-encoded cysteine to the conserved J-encoded phenylalanine. The earlier analysis of some 600 of the donors excluded sequences that lacked an unambiguous match to a single V gene segment. In an earlier analysis of approximately 500 of the donors, a V segment was called functional when productive rearrangements were above 56.7%, and segregating when the standard deviation between donors exceeded 5%. To diagnose cytomegalovirus status from the catalog of TCR beta chain sequences, a statistical classification framework was built. V and J gene assignment, in a later analysis, came from comparing TCR nucleotide sequences with IMGT/GENE-DB human TR gene sequences. A later analysis assigned CDR3 sequences and most-parsimonious VDJ recombination scenarios with the TCRdist pipeline. In a later analysis, each TCR beta chain was defined by its CDR3 amino acid sequence together with its V-gene family, and reads without a unique V-gene family were excluded. As a way to deal with suspected cross-contamination and a sequencing artifact, a later analysis dropped roughly 620 nucleotide sequences that were highly shared and had low generation probability. A later analysis calculated a clonal expansion index for each public chain from normalized within-repertoire ranks of inferred template counts. In a later analysis, generation probabilities were computed with a VDJ recombination model fitted to out-of-frame rearrangements, and the resulting probabilities were checked against IGoR. A later analysis scored TCR-TCR, TCR-HLA and TCR-CMV co-occurrence with hypergeometric tests, applying a repertoire-size bias correction to TCR pairs. False discovery rates were estimated in a later analysis by permuting HLA or CMV assignments 20 times. In a later analysis, co-occurring TCRs were grouped with DBSCAN, and TCRdist sequence similarity was added when clustering was performed within HLA-allele-positive subsets. Repertoires with fewer than 30,000 or more than 120,000 public chains, plus five repertoires with anomalous nucleotide sharing, were excluded from co-occurrence clustering. TCRdb mirrors the immuneACCESS table, restricted to in-frame sequences. Some clones are absent from its copies; in checked studies, under half trace to an unresolved V gene, and the reason for the others is unknown. From that table come the V and J calls and clone size; the DNA was used to work out D and trimming. Within this sample are 150,000 to 200,000 clones, with about 76% of them counted one time only. The leading ten clones occupy around 1.4% of the sample.

The rearranged segments are TRBV29-1 and TRBJ2-7, with the D gene not clear enough to name. The TCR sequence derives from a woman aged 50 to 60 in good health and CMV-seronegative. The sequenced sample consisted of PBMCs. The sequence in DNA is TGCAGCGCCGGTTCCTACGAGCAGTACTTC. The encoded protein is CSAGSYEQYF.